These T cell receptor beta chains were read from a single sample in a study of shared clonotypes between healthy human individuals. The table came from immunoSEQ multiplex PCR; TCRdb's copy has only in-frame clones and leaves some out. The sample shows over 2 million clones, about nine tenths of them seen only once. Sequencing input: naive CD4+ T cells from PBMCs. Source of these receptors: a man between 18 and 29 years old in good health. Some clones in this sample may be carry-over from other donors' samples. Each CDR3 is given with its conserved first and last residue.

>TRBV6-4|TRBJ2-5
CARRVILVETQYF
>TRBV5-5|TRBJ1-5
CASSPVDGSSNQPQHF
>TRBV10-1|TRBJ2-3
CASSESAPDTQYF
>TRBV5-1|TRBJ2-3
CASSWDGPDTQYF
>TRBV5-1|TRBJ2-7
CASSTIPSGRGYEQYF
>TRBV5-4|TRBJ1-2
CASSPDRGYGYTF
>TRBV5-4|TRBJ2-7
CASSLGGSGRTYEQYF
>TRBV7-9|TRBJ2-3
CASSFDFGPDTQYF
>TRBV5-1|TRBJ2-1
CASSRSELRGEQFF
>TRBV14|TRBJ2-4
CASSQSGQRNIQYF
>TRBV30|TRBJ1-4
CAWCRTTNEKLFF
>TRBV4-2|TRBJ2-3
CASSQDRQSTDTQYF
>TRBV5-5|TRBJ2-2
CASSLRARDTGELFF
>TRBV5-1|TRBJ1-4
CASSLDGVGEKLFF
>TRBV28|TRBJ2-1
CASGTGSGSSYNEQFF
>TRBV7-3|TRBJ2-1
CASSSGLANEQFF
>TRBV6-1|TRBJ1-1
CASSERTGANTEAFF
>TRBV7-3|TRBJ2-2
CASSLGRQGELFF
>TRBV7-2|TRBJ1-4
CASSSQGGREKLFF
>TRBV28|TRBJ2-7
CASSIPGQTYEQYF
>TRBV7-2|TRBJ2-1
CASSLGSGHYNEQFF
>TRBV5-1|TRBJ2-3
CASSFGPADTQYF
>TRBV28|TRBJ1-5
CASTTGFSNQPQHF
>TRBV7-9|TRBJ2-7
CASSRQNLYEQYF
>TRBV6-5|TRBJ2-3
CASGLAGGTDTQYF
>TRBV7-9|TRBJ2-5
CASSSNRGVQETQYF
>TRBV28|TRBJ2-3
CASSLGWTSGSTDTQYF
>TRBV5-6|TRBJ2-7
CASSLYGGVVEQYF
>TRBV11-2|TRBJ2-4
CASSFPFFGPKENIQYF
>TRBV9|TRBJ2-2
CASSVVPGVTGELFF
>TRBV28|TRBJ2-1
CASSYLVVLYNEQFF
>TRBV7-9|TRBJ2-7
CASTKQEGSYEQYF
>TRBV30|TRBJ1-1
CAWSAFVGVVTEAFF
>TRBV7-2|TRBJ1-1
CASSLTGGEYAEAFF
>TRBV6-6|TRBJ1-3
CASNWDSGNTIYF
>TRBV28|TRBJ1-2
CASSLSSGYTF
>TRBV11-2|TRBJ2-7
CASSPDREYEQYF
>TRBV7-2|TRBJ2-7
CASSLGAAGGLYEQYF
>TRBV5-1|TRBJ2-2
CASSLLGLSIGELFF
>TRBV5-1|TRBJ2-1
CASSLPAGNEQFF
>TRBV30|TRBJ2-1
CAWSVPGLAGVRQFF
>TRBV28|TRBJ2-1
CASSTRLNEQFF
>TRBV5-4|TRBJ1-3
CASSSRDRAPGNTIYF
>TRBV5-1|TRBJ2-1
CASSLTPVRSYNEQFF
>TRBV23-1|TRBJ1-2
CASPTEPGGYTF
>TRBV5-1|TRBJ2-1
CASSSREGYNEQFF
>TRBV7-2|TRBJ2-7
CASSLGWVGVARTYEQYF
>TRBV18|TRBJ1-4
CASSPQRIEKLFF
>TRBV29-1|TRBJ2-1
CSSTDRSYNEQFF
>TRBV7-9|TRBJ1-4
CASRANYGSTNEKLFF
>TRBV6-1|TRBJ2-4
CASSEALTDIAKNIQYF
>TRBV19|TRBJ1-4
CASRGLEKLFF
>TRBV27|TRBJ1-5
CASSLQGQPQHF
>TRBV15|TRBJ1-3
CATSREYQGGSGNTIYF
>TRBV23-1|TRBJ1-5
CASSKRLTGKGYQPQHF
>TRBV6-1|TRBJ1-2
CASSEMAEWTGYTF
>TRBV28|TRBJ2-1
CASSLREAYNEQFF
>TRBV7-7|TRBJ2-7
CASSRTDLSEQYF
>TRBV30|TRBJ2-1
CAWSRTGGEQFF
>TRBV7-9|TRBJ2-1
CASSVGGTGDEQFF